Sequencing of this TCR beta chain was carried out in a study of blood T cells in healthy people across ages. Findings of the study overall: One million T cells yielded diversity estimates that were considered underestimates.

Points on this clonotype: The antigen remains unidentified. The junction differs from germline at one of its ends, possibly a read error.

Then a second PCR, running about 6 to 11 cycles, was carried out with a sample-barcoded 5' primer and a J-beta primer mix. TCRdb re-called the 5' RACE reads through MiXCR, storing one row per CDR3 protein. The table lists fewer than 700,000 distinct CDR3 sequences, roughly 43% of them singletons, with 25% to 35% in the top ten. CDR1 and CDR2 (germline): MRHNA, SNTAGT. The CDR3 sequence is 16 residues long. The sample taken for sequencing was blood. The rearrangement links TRBV6-4 to TRBJ2-7, with TRBD2 as a possible D gene (5 bases). This clonotype was sampled from an elderly man in good health. The CDR3 DNA is TGTACCAGCAGTGACTCTGGACGGAGGAGCTCCTACGAGCAGTACTTC. Protein product: CTSSDSGRRSSYEQYF.